The next 32 T cell receptor beta chains were all read from a single sample in a study of blood T cell repertoires in COVID-19. Produced via immunoSEQ multiplex PCR; TCRdb's table is partial and in-frame only. The sample has some 170,000 clones, more than 85% seen once. The sequencing input was PBMCs or T cells enriched from blood (not recorded which). These receptor sequences come from a human donor with acute COVID-19. The donor label of this sample is uncertain.

The chain links TRBV6-2 or TRBV6-3 to TRBJ2-2, with D possibly matching TRBD1 (5 bases). Per germline, CDR1 MNHEY and CDR2 SVGEGT. Trimming shortened V by 6 bases and J by 0 bases, and 14 bases separated the two germline ends. The CDR3 length is 16 residues. The CDR3 bases are TGTGCCAGCAGCTCCTTTAGGACATCGAACACCGGGGAGCTGTTTTTT. This sequence encodes CASSSFRTSNTGELFF.

This rearrangement joins TRBV19 to TRBJ1-1; 7 bases align to TRBD1. This CDR3 comprises 14 residues. Germline values: CDR1 LNHDA, CDR2 SQIVND (reference sequence). V trimming: 6 bases; J trimming: 5 bases; junction bases outside the gene matches: 9. This CDR3 is CASSIRQGGTEAFF. The CDR3, as DNA: TGTGCCAGTAGCATTAGACAGGGAGGAACTGAAGCTTTCTTT.

V usage is TRBV5-1 and J usage is TRBJ2-3; weak D call: TRBD1 (6 bases). Germline CDR1 reads SGHRS; CDR2 reads YFSETQ. CDR3 length: 15 residues. V lost 4 bases to trimming and J lost 4 bases, with 16 bases between them. The CDR3 sequence is CASSVDRWISDTQYF. The DNA for the CDR3 is TGCGCCAGCAGCGTCGACAGGTGGATCTCAGATACGCAGTATTTT.

The rearrangement joins TRBV21-1 to TRBJ1-2. TRBV21-1 is termed a pseudogene. The CDR3 contains 19 residues. This CDR3 is CATSLGGGSHLGYDYGYTF. The CDR3 region has the DNA TGTGCCACCTCCCTTGGGGGGGGGAGTCACTTGGGGTACGACTATGGCTACACCTTC.

The V call is TRBV30, the J call TRBJ1-1; TRBD1 matches 8 bases. From germline, CDR1 is GTSNPN and CDR2 SVGIG (reference sequence). There are 12 residues in the CDR3. Germline trimming cut 5 bases from V and 4 bases from J; bases unmatched to any gene: 3. CDR3 in amino acids: CAWGQGGTEAFF. CDR3 in DNA: TGTGCCTGGGGACAGGGTGGCACTGAAGCTTTCTTT.

The V gene is TRBV6-5, the J gene TRBJ1-6; 11 positions agree with TRBD1. The CDR3 is made up of 12 amino acids. Germline CDR1 MNHEY, CDR2 SVGAGI. V shed 7 bases, J shed 12 bases, and the junction held 2 bases outside the gene matches. The CDR3 DNA sequence: TGTGCCAGCATGGACAGGGGGCGACCCCTCCACTTT. Encoded protein: CASMDRGRPLHF.

The J gene is TRBJ2-7, the V gene TRBV30; 8 nucleotides agree with TRBD2. Germline CDR1 and CDR2: GTSNPN and SVGIG (reference sequence). The CDR3 covers 16 residues. V shed 3 bases, J shed 0 bases, and the junction held 10 bases outside the gene matches. The chain's CDR3 is CAWRRGRRGDSYEQYF. DNA for the CDR3: TGTGCCTGGAGAAGGGGTCGGCGGGGGGACTCCTACGAGCAGTACTTC.

This chain links TRBV2 with TRBJ1-5; a possible D gene is TRBD1 (6 bases). The CDR3 contains 16 residues. The V end lost 0 bases, the J end lost 3 bases, and 12 bases lay between the germline ends. The germline V gene encodes CDR1 SNHLY and CDR2 FYNNEI. The CDR3 protein is CASSEAFRGFNQPQHF. CDR3 nucleotides: TGTGCCAGCAGTGAAGCGTTCAGGGGATTCAATCAGCCCCAGCATTTT.

This clone came up once. The rearrangement joins TRBV5-4 to TRBJ2-7, with TRBD2 identical over 8 bases. CDR1 SGHNT and CDR2 YYREEE come from the germline V gene (reference sequence). Unmatched junction bases numbered 8, after V lost 4 bases and J lost 2 bases. The CDR3 extends over 15 amino acids. Here the CDR3 DNA reads TGTGCCAGCAGCGGTCCCGGGACTAGACCCTACGAGCAGTACTTC. Its protein product is CASSGPGTRPYEQYF. Based on the CDR3 plus reference TRBV5-4 and TRBJ2-7, the full variable domain is ETGVTQSPTHLIKTRGQQVTLRCSSQSGHNTVSWYQQALGQGPQFIFQYYREEENGRGNFPPRFSGLQFPNYSSELNVNALELDDSALYLCASSGPGTRPYEQYFGPGTRLTVT.

In its sample, this clone was seen once. V and J are TRBV30 and TRBJ1-1; 10 nucleotides agree with TRBD1. Germline values: CDR1 GTSNPN, CDR2 SVGIG (reference sequence). V lost 6 bases, J lost 5 bases, and 9 bases stayed unmatched. The CDR3 extends over 14 amino acids. The CDR3 protein is CACCDWTGGTEAFF. In DNA, the CDR3 is TGTGCCTGCTGCGACTGGACAGGGGGGACTGAAGCTTTCTTT.

The chain uses TRBV5-1 and TRBJ1-1; tentatively, D is TRBD1 (6 bases). The CDR3 has 14 amino acids. With 1 base removed from V and 5 bases from J, the gap between germline ends came to 12 bases. CDR1 is SGHRS and CDR2 is YFSETQ in the germline V gene. The CDR3 DNA reads TGCGCCAGCAGCTTGACAGGGTGGGGGACTGAAGCTTTCTTT. It encodes CASSLTGWGTEAFF.

V usage is TRBV30 and J usage is TRBJ2-2, with D perhaps TRBD2 (6 bases). This CDR3 comprises 13 residues. V dropped 3 bases and J dropped 4 bases, with 9 bases sitting between them. From germline, CDR1 is GTSNPN and CDR2 SVGIG (reference sequence). CDR3 DNA sequence: TGTGCCTGGAGAGGGGACTCCACCGGGGAGCTGTTTTTT. Protein product: CAWRGDSTGELFF.

The chain joins TRBV19 to TRBJ1-2; 10 bases are shared with TRBD1. Per the germline V gene, CDR1 is LNHDA and CDR2 is SQIVND (reference sequence). V dropped 4 bases and J dropped 4; count of bases not matched to a gene: 6. This CDR3 is built from 15 residues. The CDR3 DNA reads as TGTGCCAGTAGTACCGGGACAGGGGACGCCTATGGCTACACCTTC. Translated, it gives CASSTGTGDAYGYTF.

The V gene is TRBV2, the J gene TRBJ2-7; TRBD1 matches at 7 bases. The CDR3 spans 11 residues. CDR1 and CDR2 (germline): SNHLY, FYNNEI. V gave up 8 bases and J gave up 6 bases; unmatched junction bases: 4. The CDR3 DNA sequence: TGTGCCAGCCGAGACAGGGTCGAGCAGTACTTC. Protein: CASRDRVEQYF.

This chain connects TRBV6-6 to TRBJ1-5; D possibly corresponds to TRBD1 (5 bases). Trimming took 0 bases from V and 5 from J, leaving 11 bases between them. The CDR3 spans 15 residues. Germline loops: CDR1 MNHNY, CDR2 SVGAGI (reference sequence). The CDR3 sequence is CASSYSTQGDQPQHF. The CDR3, as DNA: TGTGCCAGCAGTTACTCGACCCAGGGTGATCAGCCCCAGCATTTT.

The chain is built from TRBV18 and TRBJ2-2, with a tentative D call TRBD1 (6 bases). This CDR3 spans 16 amino acids. Germline V lookup: CDR1 KGHSH, CDR2 LQKENI. The ends were cut back, 3 bases at V and 4 bases at J, with 15 bases in the middle. CDR3 sequence reads: CASSPQGLQATGELFF. CDR3 coding DNA: TGTGCCAGCTCACCGCAGGGGTTGCAGGCCACCGGGGAGCTGTTTTTT. Full variable domain (remainder filled in from reference TRBV18 and TRBJ2-2): NAGVMQNPRHLVRRRGQEARLRCSPMKGHSHVYWYRQLPEEGLKFMVYLQKENIIDESGMPKERFSAEFPKEGPSILRIQQVVRGDSAAYFCASSPQGLQATGELFFGEGSRLTVL.

The V call is TRBV5-4, the J call TRBJ2-1; TRBD1 matches 9 bases. The V gene's germline CDR1 is SGHNT and CDR2 YYREEE (reference sequence). The CDR3 runs 13 residues. J gave up 9 bases and V 4 bases, and 5 bases lay outside the gene matches. DNA for the CDR3: TGTGCCAGCAGCGTCCCACAGGGGGCTGAGCAGTTCTTC. Residues: CASSVPQGAEQFF.

The V call is TRBV2, the J call TRBJ2-3; 8 bases agree with TRBD1. With V trimmed by 4 bases and J by 4 bases, 7 bases remained unmatched. The CDR3 sequence is 15 residues long. Germline CDR1 reads SNHLY; CDR2 reads FYNNEI. CDR3 DNA: TGTGCCAGCAGTGTAGGGCAGGGGGCCTCAGATACGCAGTATTTT. Residues: CASSVGQGASDTQYF.

The rearrangement joins TRBV27 to TRBJ1-4; TRBD1 matches 7 bases. Germline assignment: CDR1 MNHEY and CDR2 SMNVEV (reference sequence). V lost 4 bases and J lost 5; bases outside the gene matches: 7. This CDR3 is built from 15 residues. This chain's CDR3 is CASSWRQGTNEKLFF. CDR3 sequence (DNA): TGTGCCAGCAGTTGGAGACAGGGCACCAATGAAAAACTGTTTTTT.

CDR3 coding DNA: TGTGCCAGTAGGAGGGACAGGTCGAGAAATGAGCAGTTCTTC. As protein: CASRRDRSRNEQFF. V usage is TRBV19 and J usage is TRBJ2-1, with 8 positions matching TRBD1. This CDR3 contains 14 residues. Germline V gene sequence: CDR1 LNHDA, CDR2 SQIVND (reference sequence). J lost 7 bases, V lost 6 bases, and 8 bases had no gene match.

This clone was seen once. The chain combines TRBV7-2 with TRBJ2-7; TRBD1 might be the D (5 bases). The CDR3 is 14 amino acids. Trimming removed 5 bases from V and 0 bases from J, with 11 bases in between. CDR1 and CDR2 (germline): SGHTA, FQGNSA. CDR3 loop: CASSPDTNSYEQYF. Written as DNA, the CDR3 is TGTGCCAGCAGCCCGGACACGAACTCCTACGAGCAGTACTTC.

The chain employs TRBV7-9 and TRBJ2-7; possible D gene TRBD2, 7 bases. The V end was cut by 5 bases, the J end by 6 bases, with 14 bases between. The CDR3 is 13 residues long. CDR1 is SEHNR, CDR2 FQNEAQ, per germline (reference sequence). This CDR3 reads CASSVSGTIEQYF. CDR3 nucleotide sequence: TGTGCCAGCAGCGTCAGCGGGACAATCGAGCAGTACTTC.

The V and J genes are TRBV6-5 and TRBJ1-1; tentatively, D is TRBD1 (6 bases). CDR3 size: 14 residues. Germline loops: CDR1 MNHEY, CDR2 SVGAGI. The V and J ends lost 6 bases and 0 bases respectively, with 11 bases between them. The CDR3 loop reads CASRLGGLNTEAFF. The CDR3 DNA reads TGTGCCAGCAGGTTGGGGGGGCTGAACACTGAAGCTTTCTTT.

CDR3 bases: TGTGCCAGCAGCTTAGCAGATATAAGCCTTGAAGCTTTCTTT. Translating gives CASSLADISLEAFF. The chain is built from TRBV7-8 and TRBJ1-1; no definite D call. CDR3 size: 14 residues. The V gene's germline CDR1 is SGHVS and CDR2 FQNEAQ. Trimming took off 0 bases at V and 7 bases at J, with 12 bases between the two ends.

The CDR3 loop reads CASSYARGTNTEAFF. In DNA, the CDR3 is TGTGCCAGCAGTTACGCGAGAGGTACGAACACTGAAGCTTTCTTT. J is TRBJ1-1 and V is TRBV6-5, with unresolved D. V was clipped by 2 bases and J by 1 base, with 11 bases between them. Per germline, CDR1 MNHEY and CDR2 SVGAGI. This CDR3 is 15 amino acids long.

The V gene is TRBV4-2, the J gene TRBJ2-5; possible D gene TRBD2, 5 bases. Trimming left V 4 bases short and J 2 bases short, with 20 bases between. The CDR3 has 17 amino acids. In germline, CDR1 is LGHNA, CDR2 YNFKEQ. The CDR3 loop reads CASSPDYSAAAQETQYF. The DNA for the CDR3 is TGTGCCAGCAGCCCCGATTATAGCGCGGCGGCGCAAGAGACCCAGTACTTC.

This clone was counted once. This chain uses TRBV19 with TRBJ1-2; D remains unclear. V was shortened by 2 bases and J by 4 bases, with 11 bases between the two germline ends. This CDR3 contains 14 residues. Germline CDR1 reads LNHDA; CDR2 reads SQIVND (reference sequence). The CDR3 nucleotides are TGTGCCAGTAGTATAAAGGAGGCAGCCTATGGCTACACCTTC. This encodes CASSIKEAAYGYTF.

The rearrangement links TRBV11-2 to TRBJ2-1, with D uncertain. V lost 5 bases to trimming and J lost 10 bases, with 12 bases between them. The CDR3 sequence is 12 residues long. Germline V gives CDR1 SGHAT, CDR2 FQNNGV. The CDR3 protein is CASSPIQHEQFF. The CDR3 DNA follows: TGTGCCAGCAGCCCGATACAGCACGAGCAGTTCTTC.

The DNA of the CDR3 is TGCAGCGTTGAAGATCTGAGGGACAGTGAGCAGTACTTC. This codes for CSVEDLRDSEQYF. The gene calls are TRBV29-1 and TRBJ2-7, with TRBD1 matching over 7 bases. The ends lost 0 bases at V and 7 bases at J; junction bases unmatched: 6. The CDR3 has 13 residues. In germline, CDR1 is SQVTM, CDR2 ANQGSEA.

This clone was recorded once. The V call is TRBV25-1, the J call TRBJ1-1; tentatively, D is TRBD1 (5 bases). CDR1 and CDR2 from the germline V gene are MGHDK and SYGVNS. The CDR3 length is 13 residues. With 5 bases removed from V and 8 bases from J, the gap between germline ends came to 15 bases. The DNA of the CDR3 is TGTGCCAGCAGTCATAAAGGGGCCGTCGAAGCTTTCTTT. Protein: CASSHKGAVEAFF.

The chain couples TRBV5-1 to TRBJ1-2, with a weak D call TRBD1 (5 bases). The V end lost 3 bases, the J end lost 8 bases, and 17 bases lay between the germline ends. The CDR3 totals 14 residues. CDR1 is SGHRS and CDR2 is YFSETQ in the germline V gene. The CDR3 here is CASSWQDGGGGYTF. As DNA, the CDR3 is TGCGCCAGCAGCTGGCAGGACGGGGGAGGAGGCTACACCTTC. Full variable domain (outside the CDR3, taken from reference TRBV5-1 and TRBJ1-2): KAGVTQTPRYLIKTRGQQVTLSCSPISGHRSVSWYQQTPGQGLQFLFEYFSETQRNKGNFPGRFSGRQFSNSRSEMNVSTLELGDSALYLCASSWQDGGGGYTFGSGTRLTVV.

This rearrangement joins TRBV5-1 to TRBJ1-1; weak D call: TRBD1 (5 bases). The germline V and J ends were trimmed by 4 bases and 4 bases, with 14 bases remaining between them. The CDR3 has 14 residues. CDR1 and CDR2 (germline): SGHRS, YFSETQ. The CDR3: CASSAGTVGTEAFF. CDR3 bases: TGCGCCAGCAGCGCGGGGACGGTTGGCACTGAAGCTTTCTTT.